This T cell receptor beta chain is drawn from a study of OX40 agonist ivuxolimab in advanced cancers. Looking at the study overall: Aged roughly 20 to 79 with a mean of 60 years, they were almost 85% male.

Some clones are missing from TCRdb's copy, which holds only in-frame ones; the method was immunoSEQ multiplex PCR. The data show about 32,000 clones, around 87% seen once. Prior autoimmune disease or systemic immunosuppression barred patients. Blood specimens came from baseline, cycle 4 day 1, and cycle 7 day 1. The trim removed 4 bases at V and 8 bases at J, leaving 9 bases unmatched. The CDR3 sequence is 15 residues long. Germline lookup yields CDR1 MNHEY and CDR2 SVGAGI. The sequence came from an adult with an advanced solid tumor such as melanoma, head and neck, liver or kidney cancer. V is TRBV6-5 and J is TRBJ2-1; TRBD1 aligns across 9 bases. Specimen: CD4+ or CD8+ T cells sorted from blood, collected in a trial of the OX40 agonist ivuxolimab. CDR3 amino acids: CASSFGTGSVDEQFF. The CDR3 coding sequence is TGTGCCAGCAGTTTCGGGACAGGGAGCGTCGATGAGCAGTTCTTC.